The source of this T cell receptor beta chain is a study of blood T cell repertoires in COVID-19. Turning to the study itself: Acute and convalescent COVID-19 specimens originated in the United States, Italy and Spain. T cells, B-cell-depleted T cells, or PBMCs supplied cDNA or gDNA.

Under the authors' procedure: The assay estimated nucleated cells by amplifying reference gene primers. Libraries were prepared by immunoSEQ multiplex PCR; TCRdb keeps only in-frame clonotypes and omits some of them. Clone size and V and J calls were adopted from that table, with D and trimming inferred from the DNA. This table has 100,000 to 150,000 clones, approximately 90% appearing once. This CDR3 has 14 residues. V lost 3 bases, J lost 6 bases, and 6 bases stayed unmatched. The germline V gene has CDR1 KGHSH and CDR2 LQKENI. Seattle cases were enrolled at active infection and followed longitudinally.

This clonotype was sampled from a man between 45 and 60 years old with COVID-19, enrolled during active disease. The chain has TRBV18 and TRBJ1-1; TRBD1 aligns across 8 bases. Sequencing was done on a sample of peripheral blood. The CDR3 sequence: CASSPGTGSAEAFF. CDR3 nucleotides: TGTGCCAGCTCACCCGGGACAGGCTCCGCTGAAGCTTTCTTT.